The clone carrying this T cell receptor beta chain was detected many times. This record comes from a study of T cells in Graves' hyperthyroidism and ophthalmopathy. The CDR3 contains 15 residues. V was pared by 3 bases and J by 5 bases, with 9 bases of the junction left unmatched. Germline V gene lookup returns CDR1 DFQATT and CDR2 SNEGSKA (reference sequence). Amplification of TCR beta CDR3 regions was performed using RNA transcripts as template. HTBI primers were the set used in a first-round RT-PCR of the TCR CDR3. Each CDR3 protein is one row after TCRdb ran MiXCR on the multiplex PCR reads. The data contain some 400,000 distinct CDR3 sequences, 19% of them singletons.

The sequenced material came from blood. J is TRBJ1-5 and V is TRBV20-1; 8 nucleotides align to TRBD1. This clonotype was obtained from a woman aged 18 to 35 with Graves' hyperthyroidism. In DNA form, the CDR3 reads TGCAGTGCTAGTGACAGGGGACTAGCCTATCAGCCCCAGCATTTT. Translation: CSASDRGLAYQPQHF.